The present T cell receptor (beta chain) was sequenced within a study of human T cells and chemical hapten exposure. The CDR3 loop spans 15 amino acids. The trim removed 7 bases at V and 10 bases at J, leaving 15 bases unmatched. Germline lookup yields CDR1 SGHTA and CDR2 FQGNSA. Time point: patch test 1, 2 weeks after DPC sensitization. Treatment reported: therapeutic diphenylcyclopropenone sensitization with weekly scalp DPC. This clonotype was counted ten times or more. TCRdb re-analysed the RACE reads in MiXCR, keeping a single row per CDR3 protein. Among nearly 350,000 distinct CDR3 sequences listed, roughly 6.9% were seen once.

The chain couples TRBV7-2 to TRBJ2-1; 8 bases map to TRBD2. The source material was whole blood, sampled in connection with sensitization to the hapten diphenylcyclopropenone (DPC). The clonotype was recovered from a woman under 30 with alopecia areata. Some clones in this sample may be carry-over from other donors' samples. CDR3 loop: CASNPNRGGFEEQFF. Here the CDR3 DNA reads TGTGCCAGCAACCCTAATCGCGGGGGGTTTGAAGAGCAGTTCTTC.